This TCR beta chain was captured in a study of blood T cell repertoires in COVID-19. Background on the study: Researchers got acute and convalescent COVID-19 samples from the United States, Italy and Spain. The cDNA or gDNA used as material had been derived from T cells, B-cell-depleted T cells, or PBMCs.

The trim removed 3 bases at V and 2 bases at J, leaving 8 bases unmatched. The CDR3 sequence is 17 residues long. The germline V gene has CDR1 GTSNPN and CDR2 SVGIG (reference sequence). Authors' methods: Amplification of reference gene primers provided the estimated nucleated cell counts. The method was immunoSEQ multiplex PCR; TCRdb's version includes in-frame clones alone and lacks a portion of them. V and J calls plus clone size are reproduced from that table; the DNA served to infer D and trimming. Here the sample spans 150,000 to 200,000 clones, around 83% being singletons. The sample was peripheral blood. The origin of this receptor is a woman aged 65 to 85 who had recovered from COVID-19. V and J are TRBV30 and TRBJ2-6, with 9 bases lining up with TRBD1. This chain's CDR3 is CAWSGTGHLTGANVLTF. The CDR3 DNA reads TGTGCCTGGAGCGGGACAGGGCACCTAACTGGGGCCAACGTCCTGACTTTC.